A single sample gave rise to the 7 T cell receptor beta chains below, sequenced in a study of OX40 agonist ivuxolimab in advanced cancers. Clones were read by immunoSEQ multiplex PCR, and TCRdb kept only the in-frame ones, dropping some. The sample comprises tens of thousands of clones, about 83% of which are singletons, and 1.5% to 2% rests with the top ten. Sequenced here: CD4+ or CD8+ T cells sorted from blood, sampled in a trial of the OX40 agonist ivuxolimab. These receptors all come from an adult with an advanced solid tumor such as melanoma, head and neck, liver or kidney cancer.

The chain links TRBV19 to TRBJ1-5; D is perhaps TRBD1 (5 bases). The CDR3 has 15 amino acids. The V end was cut by 7 bases, the J end by 3 bases, with 16 bases between. CDR1 and CDR2 from the germline V gene are LNHDA and SQIVND (reference sequence). The CDR3 loop reads CASTPGAGINQPQHF. CDR3 nucleotides: TGTGCCAGTACTCCCGGGGCGGGGATCAATCAGCCCCAGCATTTT.

This sequence joins TRBV5-4 and TRBJ2-5; D uncertain. This CDR3 region has 12 residues. Trimming took 1 base from V and 5 from J, leaving 6 bases between them. Germline lookup yields CDR1 SGHNT and CDR2 YYREEE (reference sequence). For the CDR3, the DNA is TGTGCCAGCAGCTTGCCTCTGGAGACCCAGTACTTC. Residues: CASSLPLETQYF. Looking up the rest from reference TRBV5-4 and TRBJ2-5 gives the full variable domain: ETGVTQSPTHLIKTRGQQVTLRCSSQSGHNTVSWYQQALGQGPQFIFQYYREEENGRGNFPPRFSGLQFPNYSSELNVNALELDDSALYLCASSLPLETQYFGPGTRLLVL.

In this sample, this clone turned up once. The chain has TRBV19 and TRBJ1-5; TRBD1 agrees at 7 bases. This CDR3 is built from 17 residues. Germline V gene sequence: CDR1 LNHDA, CDR2 SQIVND (reference sequence). With V trimmed by 4 bases and J by 0 bases, 9 bases remained unmatched. The chain's CDR3 is CASSNGQAKISNQPQHF. Written as DNA, the CDR3 is TGTGCCAGTAGTAACGGACAGGCTAAGATTAGCAATCAGCCCCAGCATTTT.

The chain has TRBV14 and TRBJ2-7, with D tentatively TRBD1 or TRBD2 (5 bases each). Germline V gene data show CDR1 as SGHDN and CDR2 as FVKESK. V was cut by 4 bases and J by 2 bases, with 15 bases left in between. This CDR3 region has 15 residues. The CDR3 loop is CASSRSRDGTYEQYF. CDR3 nucleotides: TGTGCCAGCAGCCGTAGCCGGGACGGGACCTACGAGCAGTACTTC.

The rearrangement links TRBV27 to TRBJ2-3; no clear D. Trimming stripped 10 bases from V and 1 base from J, with 15 bases between. The length of the CDR3 is 14 residues. Germline CDR1 and CDR2: MNHEY and SMNVEV (reference sequence). The CDR3 sequence: CATKGPGGTDTQYF. For the CDR3, the DNA is TGTGCCACCAAAGGGCCTGGAGGCACAGATACGCAGTATTTT.

V and J are TRBV7-3 and TRBJ2-5; TRBD1 might be the D (5 bases). This CDR3 region has 15 residues. CDR1 is SGHTA, CDR2 FQGTGA, per germline. The germline V and J ends were trimmed by 2 bases and 5 bases, with 15 bases remaining between them. CDR3 protein: CASSLGAGSGETQYF. The CDR3, as DNA: TGTGCCAGCAGCTTAGGGGCAGGCAGTGGGGAGACCCAGTACTTC.

V usage is TRBV19 and J usage is TRBJ1-3; D not resolved. Germline values: CDR1 LNHDA, CDR2 SQIVND (reference sequence). This CDR3 spans 13 amino acids. V was clipped by 10 bases and J by 0 bases, with 10 bases between them. The DNA for the CDR3 is TGTGCCACCGCAAGTTTCTCTGGAAACACCATATATTTT. It yields the protein CATASFSGNTIYF.